This T cell receptor beta chain was retrieved from a study of cytomegalovirus exposure and HLA in healthy donors. Overall study context: Earlier work reported approximately 100 million unique TCR beta sequences from 180 million or so T cells. Unique TCRs numbering approximately 80 million, obtained from HLA-typed donors, made up an early data release.

Researchers ran the PCR with 60 Vbeta and 13 Jbeta primers. Repertoires were generated with immunoSEQ multiplex PCR, while TCRdb's copy carries only in-frame clones and drops some. The repertoire holds around 93,000 clones, with nearly 80% as singletons. Study-wide findings and caveats: Productive rates of about 90% or about 30% were seen for most TCR beta V segments in an earlier analysis. With later analysis, a missense DCLRE1C variant became linked to TCR beta V- and J-gene trimming.

Trimming shortened V by 8 bases and J by 7 bases, and 6 bases separated the two germline ends. This CDR3 has 9 residues. This clone showed up just once. The antigen is unknown. Sequencing input: PBMCs. The chain recombines TRBV5-3 with TRBJ1-1; no clear D gene. TRBV5-3 is an ORF for which the function is uncertain. The TCR sequence derives from a woman aged 40 to 50 in good health and CMV-seronegative. The CDR3, as DNA: TGTGCCAGTCCCATTGAAGCTTTCTTT. It encodes CASPIEAFF.